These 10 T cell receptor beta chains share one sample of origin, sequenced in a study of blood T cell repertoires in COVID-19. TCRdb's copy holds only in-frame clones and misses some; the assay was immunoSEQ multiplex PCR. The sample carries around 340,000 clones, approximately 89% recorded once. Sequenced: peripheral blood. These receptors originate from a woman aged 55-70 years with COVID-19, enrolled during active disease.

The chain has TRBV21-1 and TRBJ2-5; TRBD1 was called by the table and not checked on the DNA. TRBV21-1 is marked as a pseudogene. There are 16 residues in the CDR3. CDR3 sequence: CASSRTGTTRRETQYF. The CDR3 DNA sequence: TGTGCCAGCAGCCGGACAGGGACGACTCGGAGGGAGACCCAGTACTTC.

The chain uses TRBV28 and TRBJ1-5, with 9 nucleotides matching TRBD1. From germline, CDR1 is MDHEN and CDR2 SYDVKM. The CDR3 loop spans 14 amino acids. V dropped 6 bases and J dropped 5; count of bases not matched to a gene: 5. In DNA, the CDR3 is TGTGCCAGCAGGCCGGGACAGGGCCATCAGCCCCAGCATTTT. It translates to CASRPGQGHQPQHF.

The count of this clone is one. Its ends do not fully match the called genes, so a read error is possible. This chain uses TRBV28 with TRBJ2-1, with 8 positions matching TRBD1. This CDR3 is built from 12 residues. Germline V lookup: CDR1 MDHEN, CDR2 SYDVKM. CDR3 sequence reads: CASSLLQGVSVF. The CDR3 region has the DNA TGTGCCAGCAGTCTTTTACAGGGGGTCTCGGTCTTC.

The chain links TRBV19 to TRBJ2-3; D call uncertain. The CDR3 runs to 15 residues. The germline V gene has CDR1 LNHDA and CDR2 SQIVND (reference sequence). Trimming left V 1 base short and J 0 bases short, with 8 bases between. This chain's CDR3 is CASSIGQISTDTQYF. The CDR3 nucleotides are TGTGCCAGTAGTATAGGGCAGATTAGCACAGATACGCAGTATTTT.

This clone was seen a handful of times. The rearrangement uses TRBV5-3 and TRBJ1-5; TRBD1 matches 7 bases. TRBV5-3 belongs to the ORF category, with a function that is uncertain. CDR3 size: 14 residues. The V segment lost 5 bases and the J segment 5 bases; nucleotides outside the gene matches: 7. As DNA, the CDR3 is TGTGCCAGAAGTCTAGGACAGGCCCATCAGCCCCAGCATTTT. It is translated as CARSLGQAHQPQHF.

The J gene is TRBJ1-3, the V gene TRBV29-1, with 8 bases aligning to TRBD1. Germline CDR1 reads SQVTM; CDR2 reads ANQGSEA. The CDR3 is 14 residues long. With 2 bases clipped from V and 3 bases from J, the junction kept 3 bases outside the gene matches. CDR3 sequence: CSVEQGAGGNTIYF. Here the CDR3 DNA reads TGCAGCGTTGAACAGGGGGCCGGTGGAAACACCATATATTTT.

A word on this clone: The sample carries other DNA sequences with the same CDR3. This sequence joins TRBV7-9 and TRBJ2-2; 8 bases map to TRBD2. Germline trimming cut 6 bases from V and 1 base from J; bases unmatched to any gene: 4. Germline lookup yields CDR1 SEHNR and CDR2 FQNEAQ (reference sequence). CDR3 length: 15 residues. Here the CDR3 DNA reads TGTGCCAGCAGGATCCTAGCGGGGAACACCGGGGAGCTGTTTTTT. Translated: CASRILAGNTGELFF.

CDR3 sequence: CASSYSRQFSGNTIYF. The CDR3 DNA reads TGTGCCAGCAGTTACTCGAGACAGTTCTCTGGAAACACCATATATTTT. The chain has TRBV6-5 and TRBJ1-3; a possible D gene is TRBD1 (5 bases). Germline CDR1 is MNHEY and CDR2 is SVGAGI. V lost 0 bases to trimming and J lost 0 bases, with 9 bases between them. This CDR3 contains 16 residues.

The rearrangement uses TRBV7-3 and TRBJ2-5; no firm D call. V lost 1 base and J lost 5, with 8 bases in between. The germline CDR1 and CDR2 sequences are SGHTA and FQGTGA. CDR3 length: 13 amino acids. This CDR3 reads CASSLNPGETQYF. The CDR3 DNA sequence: TGTGCCAGCAGCTTAAATCCCGGGGAGACCCAGTACTTC.

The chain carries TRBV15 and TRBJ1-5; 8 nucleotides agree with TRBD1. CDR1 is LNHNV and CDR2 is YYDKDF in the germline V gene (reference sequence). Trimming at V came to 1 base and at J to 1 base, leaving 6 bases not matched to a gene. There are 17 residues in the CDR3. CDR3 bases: TGTGCCACCAGCAGAGGCCGACAGGGGCCCAGCAATCAGCCCCAGCATTTT. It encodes CATSRGRQGPSNQPQHF.